The clone carrying this TCR beta chain was found many times. The data belong to a study of molecular identifiers for immune sequencing clone quantification. A single record per CDR3 protein comes from TCRdb applying MiXCR to the PCR reads. The table has under 650,000 distinct CDR3 sequences, 15% to 20% seen once. The TCR was taken from a human donor in good health. Some libraries in this study had Jurkat cell RNA spiked in. Source material: naive CD8+ T cells from blood, with Jurkat cell RNA spiked in. Subset of the sample: FACS-sorted CD8+CD4-CCR7+CD45RA+ naive T cells.

DNA of the CDR3: TGTGCCAGCAGCTTAGGACGGTACCAAGAGACCCAGTACTTC. Translation gives CASSLGRYQETQYF. This chain links TRBV7-2 with TRBJ2-5; D remains unclear. The germline V and J ends were trimmed by 1 base and 0 bases, with 6 bases remaining between them. Looked up from germline, CDR1 is SGHTA and CDR2 is FQGNSA. The CDR3 is 14 amino acids.